This T cell receptor (beta chain) is from a study of tumor-infiltrating lymphocytes in primary liver carcinoma. Study conclusions and caveats: Bulk unsorted material prevented CD4+ and CD8+ repertoire comparison. Significantly greater top-250-clone fractions characterized tumors relative to blood (p = 0.039). In tumor-adjacent and tumor-blood pairs, overlap was lower than in tumor region pairs.

As concerns this clonotype: Its antigen is unknown. One end of the junction varies from germline; a read error may be responsible.

Production of TCR beta cDNA used 500 ng total RNA together with a constant-region primer. Employing slightly modified ARM-PCR, three nested multiplex PCR rounds were run, and these gave rise to the TCR beta libraries. With TRBV1-TRBV30 forward primers and a C-beta reverse primer, the first two PCR rounds were run for around 11 cycles each. TCRdb re-derived calls from the multiplex PCR reads in MiXCR, one entry per CDR3 protein. The data hold 300,000 to 350,000 distinct CDR3 sequences, with roughly two thirds observed a single time. The researchers obtained blood RNA from unsorted whole blood and also extracted germline DNA. Patients carried chronic HBV infection without prior treatment. CDR3 length equals 13 residues. The germline CDR1 and CDR2 sequences are DFQATT and SNEGSKA (reference sequence).

Sequencing input: peripheral blood. The origin of this receptor is a man aged 35 to 55 with primary liver carcinoma and hepatitis B virus infection. The rearrangement links TRBV20-1 to TRBJ1-2; D unclear. The CDR3 spells CSVTTTGNYSYTF. The CDR3 nucleotides read TGCAGTGTTACTACCACTGGGAACTATAGCTACACCTTC.